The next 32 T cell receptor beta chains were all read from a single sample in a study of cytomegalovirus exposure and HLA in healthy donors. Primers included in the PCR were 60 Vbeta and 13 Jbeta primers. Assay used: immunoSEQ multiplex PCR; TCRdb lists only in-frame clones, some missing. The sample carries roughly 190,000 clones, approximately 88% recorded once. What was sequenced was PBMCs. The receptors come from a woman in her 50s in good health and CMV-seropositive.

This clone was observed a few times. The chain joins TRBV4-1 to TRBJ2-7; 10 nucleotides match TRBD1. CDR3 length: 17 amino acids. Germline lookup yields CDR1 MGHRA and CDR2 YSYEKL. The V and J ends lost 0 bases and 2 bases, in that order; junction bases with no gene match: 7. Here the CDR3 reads CASSQDPGQGIPYEQYF. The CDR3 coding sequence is TGCGCCAGCAGCCAAGACCCGGGACAGGGGATTCCCTACGAGCAGTACTTC.

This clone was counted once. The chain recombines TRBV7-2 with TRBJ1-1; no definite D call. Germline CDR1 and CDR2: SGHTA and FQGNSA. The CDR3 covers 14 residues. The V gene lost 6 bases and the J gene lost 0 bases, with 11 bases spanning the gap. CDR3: CASSDILMNTEAFF. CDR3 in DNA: TGTGCCAGCAGTGACATTCTCATGAACACTGAAGCTTTCTTT.

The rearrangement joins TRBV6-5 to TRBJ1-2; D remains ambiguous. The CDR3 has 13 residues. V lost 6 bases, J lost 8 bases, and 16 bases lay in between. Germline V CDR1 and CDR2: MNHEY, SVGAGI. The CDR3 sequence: CASRNVRVEGYTF. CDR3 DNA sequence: TGTGCCAGCAGGAACGTCCGCGTGGAGGGCTACACCTTC.

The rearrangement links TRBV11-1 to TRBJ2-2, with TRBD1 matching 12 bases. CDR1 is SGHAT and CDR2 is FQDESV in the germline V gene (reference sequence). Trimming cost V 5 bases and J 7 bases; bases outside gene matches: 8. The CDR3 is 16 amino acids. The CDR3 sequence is CASSPRDRGLVGELFF. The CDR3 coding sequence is TGTGCCAGCAGCCCCCGGGACAGGGGGCTTGTCGGGGAGCTGTTTTTT. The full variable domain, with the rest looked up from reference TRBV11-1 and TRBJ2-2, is EAEVAQSPRYKITEKSQAVAFWCDPISGHATLYWYRQILGQGPELLVQFQDESVVDDSQLPKDRFSAERLKGVDSTLKIQPAELGDSAMYLCASSPRDRGLVGELFFGEGSRLTVL.

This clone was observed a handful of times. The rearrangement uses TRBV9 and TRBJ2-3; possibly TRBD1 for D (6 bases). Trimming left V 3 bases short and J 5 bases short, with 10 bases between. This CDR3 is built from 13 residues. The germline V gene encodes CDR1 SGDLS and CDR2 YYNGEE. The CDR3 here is CASSGLGGDTQYF. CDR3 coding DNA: TGTGCCAGCAGCGGGTTAGGGGGAGATACGCAGTATTTT.

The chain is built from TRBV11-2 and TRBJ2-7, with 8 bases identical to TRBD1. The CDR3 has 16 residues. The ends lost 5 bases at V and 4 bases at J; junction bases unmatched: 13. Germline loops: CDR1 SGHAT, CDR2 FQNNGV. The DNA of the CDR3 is TGTGCCAGCAGCATATCGACAGGGGCCCCTAATTACGAGCAGTACTTC. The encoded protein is CASSISTGAPNYEQYF.

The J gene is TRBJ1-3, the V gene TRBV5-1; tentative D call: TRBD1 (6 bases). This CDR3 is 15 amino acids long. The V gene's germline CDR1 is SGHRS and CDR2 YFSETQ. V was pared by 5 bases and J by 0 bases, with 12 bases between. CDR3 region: CASRSETGSGNTIYF. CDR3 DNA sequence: TGCGCCAGCAGAAGTGAGACAGGCTCTGGAAACACCATATATTTT.

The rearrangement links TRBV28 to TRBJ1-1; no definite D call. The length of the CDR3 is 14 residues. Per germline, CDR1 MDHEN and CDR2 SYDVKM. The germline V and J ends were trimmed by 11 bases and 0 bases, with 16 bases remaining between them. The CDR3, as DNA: TGTGCCTGCACACCCGGAGCCCTGAACACTGAAGCTTTCTTT. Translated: CACTPGALNTEAFF.

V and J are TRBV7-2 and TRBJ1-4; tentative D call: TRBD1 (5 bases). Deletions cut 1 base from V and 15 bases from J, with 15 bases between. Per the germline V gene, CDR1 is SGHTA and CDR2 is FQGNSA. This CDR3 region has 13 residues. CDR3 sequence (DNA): TGTGCCAGCAGCTTAGATGTGGGGCCAGGGATGTTTTTT. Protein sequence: CASSLDVGPGMFF.

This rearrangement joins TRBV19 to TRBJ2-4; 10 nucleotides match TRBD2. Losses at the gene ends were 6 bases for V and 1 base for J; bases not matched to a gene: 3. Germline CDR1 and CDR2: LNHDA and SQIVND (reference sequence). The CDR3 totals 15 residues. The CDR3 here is CASSDSGGAKNIQYF. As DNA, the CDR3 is TGTGCCAGTAGCGATAGCGGGGGGGCCAAAAACATTCAGTACTTC.

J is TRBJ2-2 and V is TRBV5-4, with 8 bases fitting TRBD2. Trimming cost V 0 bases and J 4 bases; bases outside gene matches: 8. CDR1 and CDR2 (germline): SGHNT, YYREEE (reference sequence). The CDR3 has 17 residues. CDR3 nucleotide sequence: TGTGCCAGCAGCTTGGCGGCGGGGGGCTCGGCCACCGGGGAGCTGTTTTTT. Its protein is CASSLAAGGSATGELFF. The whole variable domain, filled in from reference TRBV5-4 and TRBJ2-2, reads ETGVTQSPTHLIKTRGQQVTLRCSSQSGHNTVSWYQQALGQGPQFIFQYYREEENGRGNFPPRFSGLQFPNYSSELNVNALELDDSALYLCASSLAAGGSATGELFFGEGSRLTVL.

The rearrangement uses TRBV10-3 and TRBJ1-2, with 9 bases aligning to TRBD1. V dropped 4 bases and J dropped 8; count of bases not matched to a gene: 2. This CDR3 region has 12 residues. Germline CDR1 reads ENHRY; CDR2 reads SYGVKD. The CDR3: CAISGDREGYTF. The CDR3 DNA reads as TGTGCCATCAGTGGGGACAGGGAGGGCTACACCTTC.

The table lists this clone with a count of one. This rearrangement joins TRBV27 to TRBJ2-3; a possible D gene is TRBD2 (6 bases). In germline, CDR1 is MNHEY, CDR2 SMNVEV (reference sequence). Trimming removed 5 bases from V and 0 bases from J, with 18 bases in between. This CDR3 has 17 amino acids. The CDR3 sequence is CASSRLRGMSSTDTQYF. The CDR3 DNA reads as TGTGCCAGCAGTCGTCTCCGGGGGATGTCTAGCACAGATACGCAGTATTTT.

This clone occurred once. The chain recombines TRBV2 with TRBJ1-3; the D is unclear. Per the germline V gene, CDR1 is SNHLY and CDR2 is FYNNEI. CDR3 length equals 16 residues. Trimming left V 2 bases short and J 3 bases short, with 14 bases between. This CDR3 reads CASSELVSGFGNTIYF. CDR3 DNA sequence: TGTGCCAGCAGTGAACTAGTCTCGGGGTTTGGAAACACCATATATTTT.

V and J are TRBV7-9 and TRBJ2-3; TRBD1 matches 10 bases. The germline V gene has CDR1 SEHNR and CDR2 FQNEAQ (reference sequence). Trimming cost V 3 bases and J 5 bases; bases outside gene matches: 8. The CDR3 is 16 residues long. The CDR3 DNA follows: TGTGCCAGCAGCTTGGGCGACAGGGGGCTACAAGATACGCAGTATTTT. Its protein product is CASSLGDRGLQDTQYF.

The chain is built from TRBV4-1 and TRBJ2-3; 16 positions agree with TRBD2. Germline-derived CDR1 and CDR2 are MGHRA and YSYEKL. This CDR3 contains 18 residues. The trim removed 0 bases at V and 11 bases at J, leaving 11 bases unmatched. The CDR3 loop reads CASSQDPGTSGGVGGQYF. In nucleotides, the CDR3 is TGCGCCAGCAGCCAAGATCCAGGGACTAGCGGGGGGGTGGGAGGGCAGTATTTT.

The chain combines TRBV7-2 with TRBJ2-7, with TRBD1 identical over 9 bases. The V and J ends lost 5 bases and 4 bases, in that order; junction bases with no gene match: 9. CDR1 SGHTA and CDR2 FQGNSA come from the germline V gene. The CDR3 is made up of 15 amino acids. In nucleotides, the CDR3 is TGTGCCAGCAGCGCCCACCGGGACAGGGTTTACGAGCAGTACTTC. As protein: CASSAHRDRVYEQYF.

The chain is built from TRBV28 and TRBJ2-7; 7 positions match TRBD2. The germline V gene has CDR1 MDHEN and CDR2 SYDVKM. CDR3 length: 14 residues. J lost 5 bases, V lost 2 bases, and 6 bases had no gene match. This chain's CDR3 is CASSLNGGDHEQYF. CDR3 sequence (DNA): TGTGCCAGCAGTTTAAATGGGGGGGACCACGAGCAGTACTTC.

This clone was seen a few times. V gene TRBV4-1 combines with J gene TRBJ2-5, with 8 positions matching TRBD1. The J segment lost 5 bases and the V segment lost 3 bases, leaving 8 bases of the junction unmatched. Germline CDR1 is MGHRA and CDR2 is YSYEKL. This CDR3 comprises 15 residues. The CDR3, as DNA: TGCGCCAGCAGCCAGAGGACAGGGTTAGGGGAGACCCAGTACTTC. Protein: CASSQRTGLGETQYF.

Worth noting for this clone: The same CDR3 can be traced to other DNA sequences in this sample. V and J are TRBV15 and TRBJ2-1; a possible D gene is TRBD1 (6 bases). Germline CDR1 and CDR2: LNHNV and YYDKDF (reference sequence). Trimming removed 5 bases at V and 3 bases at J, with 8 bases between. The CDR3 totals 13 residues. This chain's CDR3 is CATSWGLYNEQFF. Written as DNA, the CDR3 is TGTGCCACCAGCTGGGGGCTCTACAATGAGCAGTTCTTC.

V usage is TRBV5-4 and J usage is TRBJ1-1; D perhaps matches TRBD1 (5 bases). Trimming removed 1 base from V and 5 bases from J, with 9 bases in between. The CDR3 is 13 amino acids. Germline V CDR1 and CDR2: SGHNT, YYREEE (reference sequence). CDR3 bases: TGTGCCAGCAGCTTGAACGGGGGTACTGAAGCTTTCTTT. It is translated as CASSLNGGTEAFF.

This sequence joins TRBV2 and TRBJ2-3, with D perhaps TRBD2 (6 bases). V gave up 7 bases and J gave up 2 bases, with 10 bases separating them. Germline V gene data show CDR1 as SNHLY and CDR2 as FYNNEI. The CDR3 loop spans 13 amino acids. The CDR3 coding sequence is TGTGCCAGCAAAAAGCGGGTCACAGATACGCAGTATTTT. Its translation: CASKKRVTDTQYF. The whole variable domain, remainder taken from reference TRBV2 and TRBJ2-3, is EPEVTQTPSHQVTQMGQEVILRCVPISNHLYFYWYRQILGQKVEFLVSFYNNEISEKSEIFDDQFSVERPDGSNFTLKIRSTKLEDSAMYFCASKKRVTDTQYFGPGTRLTVL.

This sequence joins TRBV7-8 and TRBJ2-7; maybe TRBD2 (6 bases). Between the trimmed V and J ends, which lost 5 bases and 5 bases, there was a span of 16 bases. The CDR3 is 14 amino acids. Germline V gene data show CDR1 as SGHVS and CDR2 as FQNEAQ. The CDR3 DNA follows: TGTGCCAGCAGCCGAACGGGGGAAATTAACGAGCAGTACTTC. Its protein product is CASSRTGEINEQYF.

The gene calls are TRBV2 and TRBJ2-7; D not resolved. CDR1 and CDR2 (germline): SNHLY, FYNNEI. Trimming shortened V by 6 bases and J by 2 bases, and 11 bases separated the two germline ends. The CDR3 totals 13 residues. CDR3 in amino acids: CASRSGGAYEQYF. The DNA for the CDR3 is TGTGCCAGCAGGTCCGGCGGAGCCTACGAGCAGTACTTC.

For the CDR3, the DNA is TGTGCCAGCAGCCAAGCTTTACAGGGGGCTACCCATACGCAGTATTTT. Encoded protein: CASSQALQGATHTQYF. This chain links TRBV4-2 with TRBJ2-3; 9 bases are a match to TRBD1. The V and J ends lost 1 base and 7 bases, in that order; junction bases with no gene match: 9. The length of the CDR3 is 16 residues. Germline V gives CDR1 LGHNA, CDR2 YNFKEQ.

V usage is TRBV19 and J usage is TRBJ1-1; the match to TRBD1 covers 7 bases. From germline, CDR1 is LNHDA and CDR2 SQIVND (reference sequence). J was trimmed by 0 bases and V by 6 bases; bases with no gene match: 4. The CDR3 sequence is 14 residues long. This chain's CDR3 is CASSWTGMNTEAFF. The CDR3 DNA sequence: TGTGCCAGTAGCTGGACAGGTATGAACACTGAAGCTTTCTTT.

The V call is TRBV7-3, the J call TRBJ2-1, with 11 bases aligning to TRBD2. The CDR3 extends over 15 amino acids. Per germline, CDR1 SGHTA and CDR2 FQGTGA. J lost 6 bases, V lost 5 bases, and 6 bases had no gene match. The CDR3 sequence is CASSISGGAVNEQFF. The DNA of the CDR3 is TGTGCCAGCAGCATTAGCGGGGGGGCCGTCAATGAGCAGTTCTTC.

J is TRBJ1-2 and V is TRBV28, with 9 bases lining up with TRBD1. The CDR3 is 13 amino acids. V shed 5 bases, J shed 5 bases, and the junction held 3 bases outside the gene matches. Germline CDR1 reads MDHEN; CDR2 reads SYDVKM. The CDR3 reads CASSTGTGYGYTF. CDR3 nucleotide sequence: TGTGCCAGCAGTACGGGGACAGGGTATGGCTACACCTTC.

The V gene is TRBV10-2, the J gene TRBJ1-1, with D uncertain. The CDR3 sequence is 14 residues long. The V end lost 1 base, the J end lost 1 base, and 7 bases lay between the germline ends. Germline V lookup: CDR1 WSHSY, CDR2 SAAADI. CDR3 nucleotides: TGCGCCAGCAGTGAGTTCCGGTCGAACACTGAAGCTTTCTTT. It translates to CASSEFRSNTEAFF.

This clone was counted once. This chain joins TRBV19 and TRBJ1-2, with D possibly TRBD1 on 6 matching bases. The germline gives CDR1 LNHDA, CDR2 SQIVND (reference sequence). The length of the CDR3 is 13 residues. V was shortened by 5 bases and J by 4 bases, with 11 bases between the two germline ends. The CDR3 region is CASSEQGIYGYTF. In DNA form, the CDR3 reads TGTGCCAGTAGTGAACAGGGAATCTATGGCTACACCTTC.

The CDR3 DNA sequence: TGTGCCAGCAGCCCTTCTATTGCCTATGAGCAGTTCTTC. This gives the protein CASSPSIAYEQFF. The chain combines TRBV5-6 with TRBJ2-1; D not certain. In germline, CDR1 is SGHDT, CDR2 YYEEEE. The CDR3 is made up of 13 amino acids. Trimming removed 4 bases from V and 8 bases from J, with 13 bases in between.

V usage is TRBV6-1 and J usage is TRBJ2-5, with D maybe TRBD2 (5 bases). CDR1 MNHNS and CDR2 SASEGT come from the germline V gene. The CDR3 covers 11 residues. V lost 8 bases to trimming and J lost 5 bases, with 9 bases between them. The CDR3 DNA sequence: TGTGCCAGCGGGAGAGGGGAGACCCAGTACTTC. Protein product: CASGRGETQYF.